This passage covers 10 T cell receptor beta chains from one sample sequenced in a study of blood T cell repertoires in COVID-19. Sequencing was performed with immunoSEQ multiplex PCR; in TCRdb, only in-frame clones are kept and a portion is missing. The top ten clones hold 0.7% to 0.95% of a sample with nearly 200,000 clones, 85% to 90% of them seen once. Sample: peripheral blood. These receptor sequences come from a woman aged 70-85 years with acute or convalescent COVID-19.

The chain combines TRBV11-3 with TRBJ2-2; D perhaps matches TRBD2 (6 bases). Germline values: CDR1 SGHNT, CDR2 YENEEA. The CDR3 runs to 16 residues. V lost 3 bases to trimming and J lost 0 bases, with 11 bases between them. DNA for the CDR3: TGTGCCAGCAGCTTTGGAGGGAGTCCGAACACCGGGGAGCTGTTTTTT. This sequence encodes CASSFGGSPNTGELFF.

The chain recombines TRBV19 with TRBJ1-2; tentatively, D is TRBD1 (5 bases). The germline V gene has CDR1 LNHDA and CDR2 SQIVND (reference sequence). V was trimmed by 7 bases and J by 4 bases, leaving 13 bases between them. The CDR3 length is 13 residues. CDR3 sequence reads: CASTLRVGYGYTF. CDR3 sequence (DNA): TGTGCCAGTACTCTCAGGGTTGGCTATGGCTACACCTTC.

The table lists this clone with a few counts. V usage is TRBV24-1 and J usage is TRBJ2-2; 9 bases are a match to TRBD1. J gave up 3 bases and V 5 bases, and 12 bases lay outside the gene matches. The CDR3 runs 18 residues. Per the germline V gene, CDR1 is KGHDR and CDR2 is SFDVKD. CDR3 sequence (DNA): TGTGCCACCAGTGCCACAGCGGGACAGGGTCATGACACCGGGGAGCTGTTTTTT. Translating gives CATSATAGQGHDTGELFF.

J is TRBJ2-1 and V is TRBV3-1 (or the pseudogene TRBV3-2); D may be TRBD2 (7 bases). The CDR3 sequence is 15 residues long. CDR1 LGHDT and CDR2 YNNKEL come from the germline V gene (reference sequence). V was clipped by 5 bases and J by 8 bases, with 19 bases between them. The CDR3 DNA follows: TGTGCCAGCAGCGGCGGTCGGGGGGCGAAGGATGAGCAGTTCTTC. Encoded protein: CASSGGRGAKDEQFF.

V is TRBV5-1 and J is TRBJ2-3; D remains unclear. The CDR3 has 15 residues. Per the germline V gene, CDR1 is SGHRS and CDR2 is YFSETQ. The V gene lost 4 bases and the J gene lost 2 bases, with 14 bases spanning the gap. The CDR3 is CASSPGRSPTDTQYF. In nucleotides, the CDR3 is TGCGCCAGCAGCCCCGGTCGCTCGCCCACAGATACGCAGTATTTT.

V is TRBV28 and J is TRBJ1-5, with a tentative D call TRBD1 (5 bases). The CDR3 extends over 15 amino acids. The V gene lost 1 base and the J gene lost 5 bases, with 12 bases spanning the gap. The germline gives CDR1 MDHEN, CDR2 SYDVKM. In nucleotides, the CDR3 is TGTGCCAGCAGTTTATTTGGTTGGGGGGATCAGCCCCAGCATTTT. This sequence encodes CASSLFGWGDQPQHF.

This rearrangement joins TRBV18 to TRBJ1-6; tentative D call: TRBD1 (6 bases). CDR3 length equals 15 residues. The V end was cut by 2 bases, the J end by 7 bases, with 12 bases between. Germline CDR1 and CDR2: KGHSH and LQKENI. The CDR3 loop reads CASSPDRIPNSPLHF. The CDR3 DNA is TGTGCCAGCTCACCAGACAGGATCCCGAATTCACCCCTCCACTTT.

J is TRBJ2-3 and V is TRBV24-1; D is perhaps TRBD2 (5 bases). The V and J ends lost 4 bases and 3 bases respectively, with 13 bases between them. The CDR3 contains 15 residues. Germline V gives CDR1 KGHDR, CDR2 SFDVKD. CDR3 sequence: CATSDSRRATDTQYF. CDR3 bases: TGTGCCACCAGTGACTCGAGGCGGGCAACAGATACGCAGTATTTT.

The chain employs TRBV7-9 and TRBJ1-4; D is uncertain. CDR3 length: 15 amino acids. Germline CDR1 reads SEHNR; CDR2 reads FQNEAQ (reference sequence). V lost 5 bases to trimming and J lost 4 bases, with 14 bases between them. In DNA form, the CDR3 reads TGTGCCAGCAGCGCCCGGGCCGGAGGTAATGAAAAACTGTTTTTT. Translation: CASSARAGGNEKLFF.

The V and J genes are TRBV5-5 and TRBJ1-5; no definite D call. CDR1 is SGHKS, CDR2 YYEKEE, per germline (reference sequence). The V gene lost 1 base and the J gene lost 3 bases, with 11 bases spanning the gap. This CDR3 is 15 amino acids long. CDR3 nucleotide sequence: TGTGCCAGCAGCTTGCTCGGCGGATCCAATCAGCCCCAGCATTTT. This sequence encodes CASSLLGGSNQPQHF.